This T cell receptor beta chain is from a study of control samples from healthy donors and cancer patients. This clone was recorded only once. V shed 6 bases and J shed 6 bases, with 27 bases lying between them. Germline V gene sequence: CDR1 MDHEN, CDR2 SYDVKM. The CDR3 sequence is 17 residues long. Repertoires were generated with immunoSEQ multiplex PCR, while TCRdb's copy carries only in-frame clones and drops some. The data show around 130,000 clones, 93% seen once. The rearrangement joins TRBV28 to TRBJ2-7, with a weak D call TRBD1 (6 bases). Sequencing input: PBMCs. This TCR was sampled from a man aged 45-65 years with head and neck cancer. CDR3 amino acids: CASSVGTPPPWDIEQYF. CDR3 bases: TGTGCCAGCAGCGTTGGGACACCCCCGCCGTGGGATATCGAGCAGTACTTC.